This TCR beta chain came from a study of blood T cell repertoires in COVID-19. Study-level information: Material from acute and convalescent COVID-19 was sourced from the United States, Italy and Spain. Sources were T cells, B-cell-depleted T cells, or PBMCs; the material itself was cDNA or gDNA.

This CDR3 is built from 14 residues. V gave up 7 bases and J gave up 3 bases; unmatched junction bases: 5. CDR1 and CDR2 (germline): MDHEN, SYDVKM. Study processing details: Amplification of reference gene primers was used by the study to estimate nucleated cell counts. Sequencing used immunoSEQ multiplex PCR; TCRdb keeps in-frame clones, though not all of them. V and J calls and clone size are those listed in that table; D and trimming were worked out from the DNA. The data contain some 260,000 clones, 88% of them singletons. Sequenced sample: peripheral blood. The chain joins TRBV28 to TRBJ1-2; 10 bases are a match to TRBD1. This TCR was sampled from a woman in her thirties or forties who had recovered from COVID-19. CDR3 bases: TGTGCCAGCACCCTGACAGGGGGCGACTATGGCTACACCTTC. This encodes CASTLTGGDYGYTF.